This TCR beta chain comes out of a study of blood T cell repertoires in COVID-19. Study background: There were acute and convalescent COVID-19 samples, and they came from the United States, Italy and Spain. Sources were T cells, B-cell-depleted T cells, or PBMCs; the material itself was cDNA or gDNA.

CDR1 is MNHEY, CDR2 SMNVEV, per germline (reference sequence). Trimming took 2 bases from V and 7 from J, leaving 6 bases between them. The CDR3 sequence is 11 residues long. In the source study's methods: Reference gene primers were amplified, and this amplification served to estimate nucleated cell counts. Data came from immunoSEQ multiplex PCR; TCRdb stores just in-frame clones and leaves some out. From that table come the V and J calls and clone size; the DNA was used to work out D and trimming. This table has a few hundred thousand clones, roughly 80% appearing once. This receptor was taken from a woman aged 18-29 years with acute or convalescent COVID-19. The sequencing input was peripheral blood. V is TRBV27 and J is TRBJ2-7, with a possible D match to TRBD1 (5 bases). CDR3 sequence: CASSLGAEQYF. The CDR3 DNA sequence: TGTGCCAGCAGTTTAGGGGCGGAGCAGTACTTC.